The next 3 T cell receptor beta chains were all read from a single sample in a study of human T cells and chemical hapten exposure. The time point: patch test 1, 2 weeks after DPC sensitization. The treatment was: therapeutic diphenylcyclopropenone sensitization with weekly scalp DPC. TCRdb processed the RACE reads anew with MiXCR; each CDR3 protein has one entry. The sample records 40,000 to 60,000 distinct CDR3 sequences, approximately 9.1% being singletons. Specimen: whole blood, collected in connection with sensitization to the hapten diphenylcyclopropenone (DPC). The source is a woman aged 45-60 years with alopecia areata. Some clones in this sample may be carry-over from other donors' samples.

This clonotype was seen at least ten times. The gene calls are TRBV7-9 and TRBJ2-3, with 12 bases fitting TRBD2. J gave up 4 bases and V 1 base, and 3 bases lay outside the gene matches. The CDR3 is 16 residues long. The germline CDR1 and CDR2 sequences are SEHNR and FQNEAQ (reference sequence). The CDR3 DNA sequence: TGTGCCAGCAGCTTAGGACTAGCGGGAGTAGCAGATACGCAGTATTTT. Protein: CASSLGLAGVADTQYF.

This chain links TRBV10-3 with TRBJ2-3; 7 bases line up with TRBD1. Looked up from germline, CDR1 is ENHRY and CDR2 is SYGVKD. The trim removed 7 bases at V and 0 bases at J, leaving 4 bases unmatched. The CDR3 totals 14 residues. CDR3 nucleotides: TGTGCCATCAAGGGGGCCTTTAGCACAGATACGCAGTATTTT. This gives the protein CAIKGAFSTDTQYF.

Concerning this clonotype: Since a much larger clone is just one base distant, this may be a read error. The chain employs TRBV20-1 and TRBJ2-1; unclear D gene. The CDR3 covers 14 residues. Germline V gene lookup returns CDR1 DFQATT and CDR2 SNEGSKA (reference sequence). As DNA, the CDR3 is TGCAGTGTTAGAGATCTAGGTGCCGGTAATGAGCAGTTCTTC. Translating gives CSVRDLGAGNEQFF.